This T cell receptor beta chain appears in the sequencing data of a study of T cell changes during pregnancy in multiple sclerosis. The CDR3 runs to 16 residues. With V trimmed by 2 bases and J by 3 bases, 5 bases remained unmatched. Germline CDR1 and CDR2: LGHNA and YNFKEQ. This table comes from immunoSEQ multiplex PCR, and its TCRdb copy is limited to in-frame clones, with some not included. The sample has more than 55,000 clones, roughly 94% seen once. Material: CD8+ T cells from peripheral blood mononuclear cells, obtained in the third trimester of pregnancy. The source of this sequence is a female donor with multiple sclerosis, enrolled in a pregnancy study. The chain has TRBV4-2 and TRBJ1-5; 9 bases are shared with TRBD1. CDR3: CASSQSGQGNNQPQHF. The CDR3 nucleotides read TGTGCCAGCAGCCAATCGGGACAGGGCAACAATCAGCCCCAGCATTTT.